A single sample is the source of the 15 T cell receptor beta chains below, sequenced in a study of OX40 agonist ivuxolimab in advanced cancers. Assay: immunoSEQ multiplex PCR; the TCRdb copy retains only in-frame clones and omits some. This sample has approximately 69,000 clones; around 83% occur once, and the top ten carry 2% to 2.5%. The sample in question was CD4+ or CD8+ T cells sorted from blood, obtained in a trial of the OX40 agonist ivuxolimab. The receptors originated from an adult with an advanced solid tumor such as melanoma, head and neck, liver or kidney cancer.

The V call is TRBV29-1, the J call TRBJ2-3; possibly TRBD1 or TRBD2 for D (5 bases each). Trimming cost V 8 bases and J 6 bases, with 21 bases left between them. The CDR3 covers 14 residues. Germline-derived CDR1 and CDR2 are SQVTM and ANQGSEA. The CDR3 loop reads CSLVRLRGGDTQYF. CDR3 bases: TGCAGCCTTGTCCGGCTGAGGGGTGGGGATACGCAGTATTTT.

The V call is TRBV19, the J call TRBJ1-2; a weak D match, TRBD1 (5 bases). This CDR3 region has 13 residues. CDR1 and CDR2 from the germline V gene are LNHDA and SQIVND (reference sequence). Between the trimmed V and J ends, which lost 3 bases and 3 bases, there was a span of 8 bases. CDR3 residues: CASSIAGHYGYTF. The CDR3 DNA reads as TGTGCCAGTAGTATCGCAGGGCACTATGGCTACACCTTC.

V usage is TRBV28 and J usage is TRBJ1-3, with a weak D call TRBD1 (5 bases). Germline V gene sequence: CDR1 MDHEN, CDR2 SYDVKM. The CDR3 is made up of 13 amino acids. Trimming removed 2 bases at V and 5 bases at J, with 7 bases between. CDR3 protein: CASSLTGRNTIYF. The CDR3 region has the DNA TGTGCCAGCAGTTTAACGGGGCGAAACACCATATATTTT.

The genes are TRBV14 and TRBJ1-1; possible D gene TRBD1, 6 bases. The CDR3 loop spans 17 amino acids. Germline CDR1 reads SGHDN; CDR2 reads FVKESK. Deletions cut 4 bases from V and 2 bases from J, with 20 bases between. CDR3 DNA: TGTGCCAGCAGCCTCTCGAGGGGGACGGACAGTAACACTGAAGCTTTCTTT. It codes for CASSLSRGTDSNTEAFF.

V is TRBV5-1 and J is TRBJ2-3; TRBD1 or TRBD2 may be the D gene (6 bases each). Germline CDR1 is SGHRS and CDR2 is YFSETQ. The CDR3 consists of 15 residues. The V and J ends lost 4 bases and 10 bases respectively, with 22 bases between them. DNA for the CDR3: TGCGCCAGCAGCCCGAGGGGGGCGATTGGAGTGGCGCAGTATTTT. Translating gives CASSPRGAIGVAQYF.

The chain couples TRBV6-1 to TRBJ1-5; possible D gene TRBD1, 5 bases. This CDR3 has 14 residues. CDR1 is MNHNS, CDR2 SASEGT, per germline. V shed 6 bases and J shed 3 bases, with 12 bases lying between them. The CDR3 spells CASRPGHNNQPQHF. DNA for the CDR3: TGTGCCAGCAGACCTGGACATAACAATCAGCCCCAGCATTTT.

The V call is TRBV28, the J call TRBJ2-6, with 7 bases fitting TRBD1. The J segment lost 0 bases and the V segment lost 6 bases, leaving 11 bases of the junction unmatched. CDR3 size: 18 residues. From germline, CDR1 is MDHEN and CDR2 SYDVKM. CDR3 residues: CASSPPGTARSGANVLTF. The CDR3 DNA follows: TGTGCCAGCAGCCCACCCGGGACAGCTCGCTCTGGGGCCAACGTCCTGACTTTC. The full variable domain, completed using reference TRBV28 and TRBJ2-6, is DVKVTQSSRYLVKRTGEKVFLECVQDMDHENMFWYRQDPGLGLRLIYFSYDVKMKEKGDIPEGYSVSREKKERFSLILESASTNQTSMYLCASSPPGTARSGANVLTFGAGSRLTVL.

V usage is TRBV5-1 and J usage is TRBJ2-7, with D perhaps matching TRBD2 (5 bases). Germline assignment: CDR1 SGHRS and CDR2 YFSETQ. The CDR3 is made up of 16 amino acids. Trimming pared 0 bases from V and 1 base from J, leaving 14 bases between. The CDR3 bases are TGCGCCAGCAGCTTGGACGGAGGAAAAGTTTCCTACGAGCAGTACTTC. Translated: CASSLDGGKVSYEQYF.

This clone was seen a single time. In nucleotides, the CDR3 is TGCGCCAGCAGAGGGAGCGGCCTGAACACCGGGGAGCTGTTTTTT. It yields the protein CASRGSGLNTGELFF. The V call is TRBV5-1, the J call TRBJ2-2; tentatively, D is TRBD2 (5 bases). The CDR3 covers 15 residues. Germline V CDR1 and CDR2: SGHRS, YFSETQ. V gave up 5 bases and J gave up 1 base, with 12 bases separating them.

As DNA, the CDR3 is TGTGCCAGCAGCGCCGGGACAGGGCTCTACGAGCAGTACTTC. Amino acids: CASSAGTGLYEQYF. The chain combines TRBV5-4 with TRBJ2-7; 9 nucleotides match TRBD1. The CDR3 sequence is 14 residues long. J lost 3 bases, V lost 4 bases, and 5 bases had no gene match. In germline, CDR1 is SGHNT, CDR2 YYREEE (reference sequence).

The V and J genes are TRBV7-6 and TRBJ1-5; D is ambiguous. Germline CDR1 and CDR2: SGHVS and FNYEAQ. Trimming left V 2 bases short and J 5 bases short, with 7 bases between. This CDR3 has 13 amino acids. Written as DNA, the CDR3 is TGTGCCAGCAGCTTAAGGAGGGATCAGCCCCAGCATTTT. Protein sequence: CASSLRRDQPQHF.

The chain recombines TRBV5-1 with TRBJ1-2; 7 bases fit TRBD1. V was pared by 0 bases and J by 0 bases, with 11 bases of the junction left unmatched. Germline CDR1 SGHRS, CDR2 YFSETQ. The CDR3 extends over 18 amino acids. The CDR3 region is CASSLGGGQRPSNYGYTF. In DNA, the CDR3 is TGCGCCAGCAGCTTGGGAGGGGGCCAAAGGCCTTCTAACTATGGCTACACCTTC. The full variable domain, in which reference TRBV5-1 and TRBJ1-2 provide the parts outside the CDR3, is KAGVTQTPRYLIKTRGQQVTLSCSPISGHRSVSWYQQTPGQGLQFLFEYFSETQRNKGNFPGRFSGRQFSNSRSEMNVSTLELGDSALYLCASSLGGGQRPSNYGYTFGSGTRLTVV.

The J gene is TRBJ2-5, the V gene TRBV5-1; tentatively, D is TRBD2 (5 bases). The germline V gene encodes CDR1 SGHRS and CDR2 YFSETQ. With 2 bases removed from V and 4 bases from J, the gap between germline ends came to 15 bases. The CDR3 length is 15 residues. The CDR3 DNA sequence: TGCGCCAGCAGCTTCGGGATTCCCGTGAGAGAGACCCAGTACTTC. It yields the protein CASSFGIPVRETQYF.

The J gene is TRBJ2-7, the V gene TRBV10-3, with D perhaps matching TRBD2 (5 bases). The CDR3 length is 16 residues. Germline loops: CDR1 ENHRY, CDR2 SYGVKD. The V end lost 3 bases, the J end lost 0 bases, and 15 bases lay between the germline ends. CDR3 sequence reads: CAISDRRRTLSYEQYF. The CDR3, as DNA: TGTGCCATCAGTGACAGAAGAAGGACTCTCTCCTACGAGCAGTACTTC.

V usage is TRBV5-4 and J usage is TRBJ2-1; D gene ambiguous. The V gene's germline CDR1 is SGHNT and CDR2 YYREEE (reference sequence). The CDR3 consists of 11 residues. V dropped 1 base and J dropped 9 bases, with 5 bases sitting between them. The DNA of the CDR3 is TGTGCCAGCAGCTTGCGTAGTGAGCAGTTCTTC. This sequence encodes CASSLRSEQFF.